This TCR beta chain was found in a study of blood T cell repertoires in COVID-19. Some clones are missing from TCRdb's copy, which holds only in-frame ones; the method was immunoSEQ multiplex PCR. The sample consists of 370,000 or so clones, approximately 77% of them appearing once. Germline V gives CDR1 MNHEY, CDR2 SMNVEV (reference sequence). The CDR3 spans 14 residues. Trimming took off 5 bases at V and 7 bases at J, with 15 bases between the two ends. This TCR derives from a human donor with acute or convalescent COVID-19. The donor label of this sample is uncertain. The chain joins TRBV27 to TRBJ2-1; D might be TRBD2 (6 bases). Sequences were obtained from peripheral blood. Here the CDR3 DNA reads TGTGCCAGCAGTCTTACGAGAGGAGGGAATGAGCAGTTCTTC. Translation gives CASSLTRGGNEQFF.